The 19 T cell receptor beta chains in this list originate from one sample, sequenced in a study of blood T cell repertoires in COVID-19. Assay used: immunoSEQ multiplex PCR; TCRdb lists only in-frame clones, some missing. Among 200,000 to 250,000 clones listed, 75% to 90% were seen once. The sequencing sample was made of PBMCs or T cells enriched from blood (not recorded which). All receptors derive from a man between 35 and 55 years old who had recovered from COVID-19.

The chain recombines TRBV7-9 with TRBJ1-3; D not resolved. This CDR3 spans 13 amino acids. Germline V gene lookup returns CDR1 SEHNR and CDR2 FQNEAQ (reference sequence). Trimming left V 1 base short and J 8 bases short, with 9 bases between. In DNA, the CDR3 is TGTGCCAGCAGCTTAGGGCCGCAGGACACCATATATTTT. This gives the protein CASSLGPQDTIYF.

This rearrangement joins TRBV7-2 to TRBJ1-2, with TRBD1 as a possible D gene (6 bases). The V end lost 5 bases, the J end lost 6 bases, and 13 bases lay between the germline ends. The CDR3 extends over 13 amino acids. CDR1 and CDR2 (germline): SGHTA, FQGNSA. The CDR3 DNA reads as TGTGCCAGCAGCCCCGGGACAAATCATGGCTACACCTTC. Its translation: CASSPGTNHGYTF.

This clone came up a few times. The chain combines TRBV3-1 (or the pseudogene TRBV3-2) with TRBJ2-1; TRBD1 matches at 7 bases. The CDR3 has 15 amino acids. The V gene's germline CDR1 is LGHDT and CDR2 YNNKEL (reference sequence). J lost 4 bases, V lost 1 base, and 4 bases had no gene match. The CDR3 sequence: CASSQGTGPYNEQFF. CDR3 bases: TGTGCCAGCAGCCAAGGGACAGGACCGTACAATGAGCAGTTCTTC.

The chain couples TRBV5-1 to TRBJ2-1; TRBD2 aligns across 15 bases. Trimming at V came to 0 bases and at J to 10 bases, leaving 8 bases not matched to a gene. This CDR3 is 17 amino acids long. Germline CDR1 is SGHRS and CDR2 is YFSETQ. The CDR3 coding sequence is TGCGCCAGCAGCTTGGGCCGGGGACTAGCGGGAGGTGGGGAGCAGTTCTTC. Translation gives CASSLGRGLAGGGEQFF.

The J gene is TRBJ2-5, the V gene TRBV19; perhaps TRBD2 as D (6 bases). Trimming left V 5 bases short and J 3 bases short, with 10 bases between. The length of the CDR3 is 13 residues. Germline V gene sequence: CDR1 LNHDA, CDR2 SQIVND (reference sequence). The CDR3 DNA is TGTGCCAGTAGTTCCGGGGAGGAAGAGACCCAGTACTTC. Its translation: CASSSGEEETQYF.

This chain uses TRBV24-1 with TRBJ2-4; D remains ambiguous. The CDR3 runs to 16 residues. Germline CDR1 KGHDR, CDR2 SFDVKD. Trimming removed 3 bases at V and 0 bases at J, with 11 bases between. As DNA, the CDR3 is TGTGCCACCAGTGATCCGACTCCGGGAGCCAAAAACATTCAGTACTTC. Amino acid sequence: CATSDPTPGAKNIQYF.

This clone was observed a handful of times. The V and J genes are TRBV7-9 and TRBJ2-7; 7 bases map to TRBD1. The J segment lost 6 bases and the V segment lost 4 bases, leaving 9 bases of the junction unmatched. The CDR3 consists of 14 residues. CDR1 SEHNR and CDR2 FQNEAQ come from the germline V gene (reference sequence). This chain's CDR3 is CASSSGQIPFEQYF. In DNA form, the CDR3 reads TGTGCCAGCAGCTCGGGACAGATTCCTTTCGAGCAGTACTTC.

As DNA, the CDR3 is TGCGCCAGCAGCCAAGTTTCAGGCCCAGATACGCAGTATTTT. It encodes CASSQVSGPDTQYF. The chain employs TRBV4-1 and TRBJ2-3; D remains ambiguous. The V end was cut by 1 base, the J end by 4 bases, with 9 bases between. The CDR3 consists of 14 residues. CDR1 and CDR2 (germline): MGHRA, YSYEKL.

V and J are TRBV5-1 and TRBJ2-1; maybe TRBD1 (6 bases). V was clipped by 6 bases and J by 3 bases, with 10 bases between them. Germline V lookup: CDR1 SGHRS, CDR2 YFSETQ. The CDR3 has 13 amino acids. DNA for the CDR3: TGCGCCAGCATGGCGGACAGCTACAATGAGCAGTTCTTC. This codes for CASMADSYNEQFF.

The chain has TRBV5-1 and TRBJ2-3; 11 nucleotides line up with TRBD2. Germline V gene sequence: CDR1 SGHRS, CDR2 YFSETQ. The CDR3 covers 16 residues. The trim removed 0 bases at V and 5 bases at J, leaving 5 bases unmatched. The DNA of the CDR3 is TGCGCCAGCAGCTTGGTAGCGGGGGGGCAGGAAGATACGCAGTATTTT. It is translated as CASSLVAGGQEDTQYF.

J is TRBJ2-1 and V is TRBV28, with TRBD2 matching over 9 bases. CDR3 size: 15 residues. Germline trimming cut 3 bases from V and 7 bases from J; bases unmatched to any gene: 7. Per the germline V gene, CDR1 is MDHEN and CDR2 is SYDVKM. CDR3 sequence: CASSFGGSGRNEQFF. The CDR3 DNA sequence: TGTGCCAGCAGTTTCGGTGGTAGCGGGAGAAATGAGCAGTTCTTC.

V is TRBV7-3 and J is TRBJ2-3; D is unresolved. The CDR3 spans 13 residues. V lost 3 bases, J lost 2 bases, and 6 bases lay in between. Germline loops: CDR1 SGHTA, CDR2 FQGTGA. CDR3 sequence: CASSFFYTDTQYF. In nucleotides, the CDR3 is TGTGCCAGCAGCTTCTTCTACACAGATACGCAGTATTTT.

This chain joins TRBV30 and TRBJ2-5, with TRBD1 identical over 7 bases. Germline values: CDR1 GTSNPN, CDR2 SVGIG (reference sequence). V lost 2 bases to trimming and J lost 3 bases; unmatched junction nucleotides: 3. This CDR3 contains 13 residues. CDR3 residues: CAWSLGTEETQYF. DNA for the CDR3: TGTGCCTGGAGTTTAGGGACAGAAGAGACCCAGTACTTC.

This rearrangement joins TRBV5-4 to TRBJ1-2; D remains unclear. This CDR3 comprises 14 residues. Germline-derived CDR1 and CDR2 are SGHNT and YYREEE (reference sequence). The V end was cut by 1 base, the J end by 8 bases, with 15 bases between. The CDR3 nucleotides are TGTGCCAGCAGCTTGTACGGGGTCTGGGGAGGCTACACCTTC. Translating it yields CASSLYGVWGGYTF.

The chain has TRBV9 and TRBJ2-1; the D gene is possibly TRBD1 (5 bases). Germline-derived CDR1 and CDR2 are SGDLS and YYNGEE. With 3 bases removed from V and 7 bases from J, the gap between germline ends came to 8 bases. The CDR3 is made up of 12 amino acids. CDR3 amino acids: CASSEQENEQFF. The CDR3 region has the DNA TGTGCCAGCAGCGAACAGGAGAATGAGCAGTTCTTC.

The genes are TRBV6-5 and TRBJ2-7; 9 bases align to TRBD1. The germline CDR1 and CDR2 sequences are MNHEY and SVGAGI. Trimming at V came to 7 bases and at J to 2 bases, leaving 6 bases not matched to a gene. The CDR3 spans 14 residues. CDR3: CASTPGQGPYEQYF. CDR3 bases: TGTGCCAGCACCCCGGGACAGGGTCCCTACGAGCAGTACTTC.

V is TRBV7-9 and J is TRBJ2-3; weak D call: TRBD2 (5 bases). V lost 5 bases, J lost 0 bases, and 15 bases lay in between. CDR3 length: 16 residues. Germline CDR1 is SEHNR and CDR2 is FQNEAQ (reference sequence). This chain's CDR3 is CASSRGLAGSTDTQYF. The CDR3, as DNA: TGTGCCAGCAGCCGCGGACTGGCCGGGAGCACAGATACGCAGTATTTT. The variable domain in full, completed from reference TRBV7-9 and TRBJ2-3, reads DTGVSQNPRHKITKRGQNVTFRCDPISEHNRLYWYRQTLGQGPEFLTYFQNEAQLEKSRLLSDRFSAERPKGSFSTLEIQRTEQGDSAMYLCASSRGLAGSTDTQYFGPGTRLTVL.

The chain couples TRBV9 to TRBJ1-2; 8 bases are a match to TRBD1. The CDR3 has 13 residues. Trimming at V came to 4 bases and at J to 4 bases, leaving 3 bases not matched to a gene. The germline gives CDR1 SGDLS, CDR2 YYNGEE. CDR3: CASSPTGGYGYTF. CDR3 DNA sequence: TGTGCCAGCAGCCCAACAGGGGGCTATGGCTACACCTTC.

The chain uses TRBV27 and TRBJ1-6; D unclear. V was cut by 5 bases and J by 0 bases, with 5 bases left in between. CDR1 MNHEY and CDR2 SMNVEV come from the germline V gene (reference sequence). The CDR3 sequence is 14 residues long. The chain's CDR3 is CASSTSSYNSPLHF. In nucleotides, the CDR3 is TGTGCCAGCAGTACGAGCTCCTATAATTCACCCCTCCACTTT.